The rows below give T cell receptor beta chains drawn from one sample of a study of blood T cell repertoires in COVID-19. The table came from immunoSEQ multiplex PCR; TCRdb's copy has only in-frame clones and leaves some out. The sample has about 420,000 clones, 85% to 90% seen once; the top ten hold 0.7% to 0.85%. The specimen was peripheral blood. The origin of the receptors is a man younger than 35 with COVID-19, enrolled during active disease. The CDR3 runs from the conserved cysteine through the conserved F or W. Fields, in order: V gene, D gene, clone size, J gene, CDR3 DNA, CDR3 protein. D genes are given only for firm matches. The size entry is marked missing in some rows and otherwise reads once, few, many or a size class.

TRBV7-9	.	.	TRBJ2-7	TGTGCCAGCAGCTATGACGGGTCCCACTACGAGCAGTACTTC	CASSYDGSHYEQYF
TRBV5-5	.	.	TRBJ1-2	TGTGCCAGCAGCTCCTACAGGGATGGCTATGGCTACACCTTC	CASSSYRDGYGYTF
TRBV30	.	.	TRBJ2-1	TGTGCCTGGAGTCTGGTCGGACAGCCCCATGAGCAGTTCTTC	CAWSLVGQPHEQFF
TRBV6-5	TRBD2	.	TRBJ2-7	TGTGCCAGCAGAAAAGGGACTAGCGGGAGGTTCGAGCAGTACTTC	CASRKGTSGRFEQYF
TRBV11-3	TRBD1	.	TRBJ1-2	TGTGCCAGCAGCTCCCGAGGGTTCCGGACAGGAGGCTATGGCTACACCTTC	CASSSRGFRTGGYGYTF
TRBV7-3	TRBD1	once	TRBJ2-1	TGTGCCAGCAGCTTGGACAGGGAACGGCAGTTCTTC	CASSLDRERQFF
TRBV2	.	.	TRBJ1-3	TGTGCCAGCAAGAGACTTAAAGGAAACACCATATATTTT	CASKRLKGNTIYF
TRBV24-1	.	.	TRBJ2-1	TGTGCCACCAGTGACTCTGTAGCGGCAGCCTACAATGAGCAGTTCTTC	CATSDSVAAAYNEQFF
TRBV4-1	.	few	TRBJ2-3	TGCGCCAGCAGCCACGAAGATTGGGGGGTTGGCACAGATACGCAGTATTTT	CASSHEDWGVGTDTQYF
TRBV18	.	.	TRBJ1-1	TGTGCCAGCTCACCAGACAGATACACTGAAGCTTTCTTT	CASSPDRYTEAFF
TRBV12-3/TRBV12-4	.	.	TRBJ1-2	TGTGCCAGCAGTTTGGGGCAGGCCTATGGCTACACCTTC	CASSLGQAYGYTF
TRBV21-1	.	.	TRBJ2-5	TGTGCCAGCAGCGCACACGGGACAGGGGGGCAGACCCAGTACTTC	CASSAHGTGGQTQYF
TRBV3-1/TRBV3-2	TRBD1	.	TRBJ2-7	TGTGCCAGCAGCCCGACAGGGTCCTCCTACGAGCAGTACTTC	CASSPTGSSYEQYF
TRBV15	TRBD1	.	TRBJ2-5	TGTGCCACCCAGGGGGCCTCAGAGACCCAGTACTTC	CATQGASETQYF
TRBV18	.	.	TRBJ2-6	TGTGCCAGCTCACCACCGGAGGGACGCTCTGGGGCCAACGTCCTGACTTTC	CASSPPEGRSGANVLTF
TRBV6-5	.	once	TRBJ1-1	TGTGCCAGCAACTGGAGAGGATGGAACACTGAAGCTTTCTTT	CASNWRGWNTEAFF
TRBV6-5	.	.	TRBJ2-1	TGTGCCAGCAGCTCCGTGATCACCGGGGTGCAGTTCTTC	CASSSVITGVQFF